In its sample, the clone carrying this TCR beta chain was seen many times. Its antigen is still unknown. The data are from a study of T cell repertoires in cytomegalovirus infection. Whole-study context: In the study, CMV epitopes included recently identified HLA-C-restricted and well-studied HLA-B-restricted ones. Public signatures in TCR beta pointed to CMV infection and matching HLA type.

TCRdb redid the calling of the reads with MiXCR, one entry per CDR3 protein. In the table there are some 500,000 distinct CDR3 sequences, roughly a third of which are singletons. The CDR3 length is 14 residues. CDR1 and CDR2 (germline): KGHSH, LQKENI. V lost 3 bases and J lost 8, with 16 bases in between. This TCR came from a human donor in good health (CMV status not recorded). Some clones in this sample may be carry-over from other donors' samples. The sequencing here drew on cultured PBMCs, taken from culture after CMV antigen stimulation. The chain recombines TRBV18 with TRBJ1-1; D is possibly TRBD1 (6 bases). As DNA, the CDR3 is TGTGCCAGCTCACCTTCGAACCCAGACAGGGAAGCTTTCTTT. Its translation: CASSPSNPDREAFF. Looking up the rest from reference TRBV18 and TRBJ1-1 gives the full variable domain: NAGVMQNPRHLVRRRGQEARLRCSPMKGHSHVYWYRQLPEEGLKFMVYLQKENIIDESGMPKERFSAEFPKEGPSILRIQQVVRGDSAAYFCASSPSNPDREAFFGQGTRLTVV.